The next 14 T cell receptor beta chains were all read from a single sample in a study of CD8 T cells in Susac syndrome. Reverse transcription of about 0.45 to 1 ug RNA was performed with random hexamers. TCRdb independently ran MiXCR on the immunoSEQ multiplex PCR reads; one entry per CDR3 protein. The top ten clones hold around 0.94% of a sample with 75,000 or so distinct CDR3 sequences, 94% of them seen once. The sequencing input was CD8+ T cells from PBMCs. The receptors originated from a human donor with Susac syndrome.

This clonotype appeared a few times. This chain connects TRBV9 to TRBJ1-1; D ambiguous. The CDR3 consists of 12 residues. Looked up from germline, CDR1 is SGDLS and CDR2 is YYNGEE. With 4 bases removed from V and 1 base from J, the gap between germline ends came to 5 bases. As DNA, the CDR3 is TGTGCCAGCAGCCCGGGGAACACTGAAGCTTTCTTT. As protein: CASSPGNTEAFF. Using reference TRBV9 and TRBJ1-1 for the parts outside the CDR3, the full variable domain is DSGVTQTPKHLITATGQRVTLRCSPRSGDLSVYWYQQSLDQGLQFLIQYYNGEERAKGNILERFSAQQFPDLHSELNLSSLELGDSALYFCASSPGNTEAFFGQGTRLTVV.

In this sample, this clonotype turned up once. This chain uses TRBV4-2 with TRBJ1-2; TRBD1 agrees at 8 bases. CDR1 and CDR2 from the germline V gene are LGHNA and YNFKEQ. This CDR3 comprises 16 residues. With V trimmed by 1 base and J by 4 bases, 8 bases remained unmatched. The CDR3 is CASSQVTGELLYGYTF. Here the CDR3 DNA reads TGTGCCAGCAGCCAAGTGACAGGGGAGCTTCTCTATGGCTACACCTTC.

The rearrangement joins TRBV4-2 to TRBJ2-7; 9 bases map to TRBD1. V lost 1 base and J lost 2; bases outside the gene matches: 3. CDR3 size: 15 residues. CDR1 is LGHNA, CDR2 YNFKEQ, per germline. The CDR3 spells CASSQAGQGAYEQYF. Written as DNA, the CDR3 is TGTGCCAGCAGCCAAGCGGGACAGGGAGCCTACGAGCAGTACTTC.

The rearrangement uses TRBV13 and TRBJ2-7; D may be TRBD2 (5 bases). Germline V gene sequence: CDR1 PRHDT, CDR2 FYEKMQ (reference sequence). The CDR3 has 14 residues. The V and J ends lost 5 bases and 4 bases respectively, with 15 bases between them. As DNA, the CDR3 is TGTGCCAGCAGCGACCGGGATAAGTATTACGAGCAGTACTTC. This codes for CASSDRDKYYEQYF.

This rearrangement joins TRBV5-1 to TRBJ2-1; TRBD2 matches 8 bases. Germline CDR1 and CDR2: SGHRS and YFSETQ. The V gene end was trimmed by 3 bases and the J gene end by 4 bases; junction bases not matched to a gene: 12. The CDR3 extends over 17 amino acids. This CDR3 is CASSSRGSGVAYNEQFF. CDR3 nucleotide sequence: TGCGCCAGCAGCTCCCGGGGTAGCGGGGTCGCATACAATGAGCAGTTCTTC.

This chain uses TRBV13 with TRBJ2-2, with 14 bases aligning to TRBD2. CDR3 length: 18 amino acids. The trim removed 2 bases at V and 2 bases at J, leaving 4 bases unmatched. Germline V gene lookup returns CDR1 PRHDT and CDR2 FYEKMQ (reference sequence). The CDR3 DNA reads TGTGCCAGCAGCTTATACGGGACTAGCGGGAGTAACACCGGGGAGCTGTTTTTT. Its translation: CASSLYGTSGSNTGELFF.

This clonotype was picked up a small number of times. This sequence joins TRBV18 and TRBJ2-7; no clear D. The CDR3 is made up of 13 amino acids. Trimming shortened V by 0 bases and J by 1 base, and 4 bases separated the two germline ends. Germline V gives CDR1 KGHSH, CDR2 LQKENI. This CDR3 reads CASSPPRSYEQYF. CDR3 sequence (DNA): TGTGCCAGCTCACCACCCCGATCCTACGAGCAGTACTTC.

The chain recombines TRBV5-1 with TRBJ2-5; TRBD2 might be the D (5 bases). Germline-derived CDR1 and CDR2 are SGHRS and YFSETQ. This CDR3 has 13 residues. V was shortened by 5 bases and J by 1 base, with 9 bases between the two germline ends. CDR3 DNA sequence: TGCGCCAGCAGAATGGACTCCCAAGAGACCCAGTACTTC. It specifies CASRMDSQETQYF.

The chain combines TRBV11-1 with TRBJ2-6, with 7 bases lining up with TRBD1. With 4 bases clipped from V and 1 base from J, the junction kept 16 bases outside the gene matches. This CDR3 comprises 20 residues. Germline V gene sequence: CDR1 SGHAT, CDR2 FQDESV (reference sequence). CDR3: CASSSLIKTGLTSGANVLTF. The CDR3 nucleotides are TGTGCCAGCAGCTCCCTAATAAAGACAGGGCTTACATCTGGGGCCAACGTCCTGACTTTC.

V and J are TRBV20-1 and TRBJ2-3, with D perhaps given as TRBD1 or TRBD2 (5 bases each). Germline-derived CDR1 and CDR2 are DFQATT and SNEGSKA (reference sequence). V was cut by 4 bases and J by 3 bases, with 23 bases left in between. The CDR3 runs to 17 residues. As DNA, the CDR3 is TGCAGTGCTACCGTTTCGGGACCTAGTTTGGCTACAGATACGCAGTATTTT. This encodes CSATVSGPSLATDTQYF.

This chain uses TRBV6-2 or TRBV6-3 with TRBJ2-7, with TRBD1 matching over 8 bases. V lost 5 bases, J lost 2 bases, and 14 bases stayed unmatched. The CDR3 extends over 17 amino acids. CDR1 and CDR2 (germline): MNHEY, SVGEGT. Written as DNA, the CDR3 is TGTGCCAGCAGTGGGGAAACCGGGACAGGACTCCCCTACGAGCAGTACTTC. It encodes CASSGETGTGLPYEQYF.

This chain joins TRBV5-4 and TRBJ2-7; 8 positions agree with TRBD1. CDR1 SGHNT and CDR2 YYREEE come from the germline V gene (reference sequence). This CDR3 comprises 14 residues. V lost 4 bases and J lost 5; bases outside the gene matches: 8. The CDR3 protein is CASSPRTGPHEQYF. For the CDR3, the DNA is TGTGCCAGCAGCCCGAGGACAGGGCCCCACGAGCAGTACTTC.

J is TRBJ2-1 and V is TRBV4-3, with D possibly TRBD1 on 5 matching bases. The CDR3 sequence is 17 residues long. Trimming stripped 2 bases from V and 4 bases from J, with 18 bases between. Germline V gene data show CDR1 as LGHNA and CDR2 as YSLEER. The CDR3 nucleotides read TGCGCCAGCAGCCAAAAACCAGGGTTGGTCTTTTACAATGAGCAGTTCTTC. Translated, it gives CASSQKPGLVFYNEQFF.

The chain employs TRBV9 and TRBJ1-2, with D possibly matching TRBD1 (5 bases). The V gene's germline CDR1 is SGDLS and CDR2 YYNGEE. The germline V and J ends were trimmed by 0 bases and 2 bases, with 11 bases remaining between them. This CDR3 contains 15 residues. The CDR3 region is CASSVASAGNYGYTF. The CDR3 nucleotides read TGTGCCAGCAGCGTAGCTTCGGCAGGGAACTATGGCTACACCTTC.